This TCR beta chain stems from a study of T cells in Graves' hyperthyroidism and ophthalmopathy. General study results and limits: Separation of ophthalmopathy from stable hyperthyroidism was achieved by a 13 V-J model.

RNA transcripts were the template for amplifying TCR beta CDR3 regions. When the TCR CDR3 underwent first-round RT-PCR, the HTBI primer set was used. Each CDR3 protein gets one entry after TCRdb re-called the multiplex PCR reads with MiXCR. Here the sample spans 600,000 to 850,000 distinct CDR3 sequences, roughly a sixth being singletons. In regard to this clonotype: The antigen remains unidentified.

This receptor was identified in a woman aged 45-59 years with Graves' hyperthyroidism that later progressed to Graves' ophthalmopathy. The material sequenced was blood.

In DNA, the CDR3 is TGTGCCAGTAGTATGTGGAGTTCCAGGGAGTCCTACGAGCAGTACTTC. As protein: CASSMWSSRESYEQYF. The genes are TRBV19 and TRBJ2-7; either TRBD1 or TRBD2 may supply D (5 bases each). The V gene lost 3 bases and the J gene lost 1 base, with 16 bases spanning the gap. Germline loops: CDR1 LNHDA, CDR2 SQIVND (reference sequence). This CDR3 is 16 amino acids long.